The 20 T cell receptor beta chains reported below all come from one sample, sequenced in a study of the immune and genomic landscape of osteosarcoma. Clones were read by immunoSEQ multiplex PCR, and TCRdb kept only the in-frame ones, dropping some. The sample shows approximately 810 clones, over 60% of them seen only once. Sequenced sample: primary tumor tissue from the humerus. The receptors shown here come from a woman in her 70s with osteosarcoma.

This clone has a handful of counts. This chain uses TRBV7-2 with TRBJ2-2; TRBD2 agrees at 12 bases. Germline V lookup: CDR1 SGHTA, CDR2 FQGNSA. There are 16 residues in the CDR3. V lost 4 bases and J lost 9; bases outside the gene matches: 9. The CDR3 loop is CASSYGLAGTVRELFF. The CDR3 DNA reads as TGTGCCAGCAGCTACGGACTAGCGGGGACCGTTCGGGAGCTGTTTTTT.

V and J are TRBV27 and TRBJ2-3; TRBD1 aligns across 8 bases. The junction had 4 bases not matched to a gene; V was cut back by 2 bases and J by 3 bases. CDR3 length equals 15 residues. Germline CDR1 is MNHEY and CDR2 is SMNVEV (reference sequence). This chain's CDR3 is CASSLQGAGTDTQYF. The CDR3 coding sequence is TGTGCCAGCAGTTTACAGGGGGCAGGGACAGATACGCAGTATTTT.

CDR3: CASGDSSYGYTF. As DNA, the CDR3 is TGTGCCAGCGGGGACAGCAGCTATGGCTACACCTTC. The chain uses TRBV6-4 and TRBJ1-2, with 7 bases lining up with TRBD1. The V segment lost 8 bases and the J segment 4 bases; nucleotides outside the gene matches: 4. The CDR3 covers 12 residues. CDR1 is MRHNA and CDR2 is SNTAGT in the germline V gene.

The J gene is TRBJ2-7, the V gene TRBV5-3; 10 bases align to TRBD2. TRBV5-3 is labeled an ORF, and its function is uncertain. The CDR3 length is 14 residues. V shed 8 bases and J 6 bases; nucleotides not matched to a gene: 11. The CDR3 spells CASSLDIAGGEQYF. CDR3 coding DNA: TGTGCCAGCAGCCTGGACATAGCGGGAGGCGAGCAGTACTTC.

V and J are TRBV4-3 and TRBJ2-1, with D unresolved. In germline, CDR1 is LGHNA, CDR2 YSLEER. The V and J ends lost 0 bases and 2 bases respectively, with 5 bases between them. CDR3 length: 14 amino acids. The CDR3 DNA reads TGCGCCAGCAGCCAAGACCCAGCCTACAATGAGCAGTTCTTC. It yields the protein CASSQDPAYNEQFF.

The rearrangement uses TRBV5-1 and TRBJ1-3; TRBD1 agrees at 10 bases. This CDR3 has 14 amino acids. Trimming took 1 base from V and 7 from J; bases not matched to a gene: 2. Germline CDR1 is SGHRS and CDR2 is YFSETQ. CDR3 sequence: CASSLRGQGNTIYF. The DNA for the CDR3 is TGCGCCAGCAGCTTGCGGGGACAGGGGAACACCATATATTTT.

Details on this clone: One end of the junction does not line up with germline, which may come from a read error. This chain connects TRBV30 to TRBJ2-1, with 9 bases aligning to TRBD2. CDR1 and CDR2 (germline): GTSNPN, SVGIG (reference sequence). CDR3 length: 13 amino acids. CDR3 sequence reads: CAWSVTPAGGMVF. The CDR3 nucleotides read TGTGCCTGGAGTGTAACTCCAGCGGGGGGCATGGTCTTC.

J is TRBJ2-1 and V is TRBV11-2; the D is unclear. This CDR3 region has 12 residues. The V end lost 4 bases, the J end lost 8 bases, and 9 bases lay between the germline ends. Germline V gives CDR1 SGHAT, CDR2 FQNNGV. The CDR3 loop reads CASSSDTDEQFF. As DNA, the CDR3 is TGTGCCAGCAGCTCGGATACCGATGAGCAGTTCTTC.

The chain combines TRBV21-1 with TRBJ2-7; the DNA was not compared with TRBD2, the D call given in the table. TRBV21-1 is a listed pseudogene. The CDR3 totals 13 residues. The CDR3 bases are TGTGCCAGCCCCCTACTGCACTCCTACGAGCAGTACTTC. It encodes CASPLLHSYEQYF.

The gene calls are TRBV6-1 and TRBJ1-5; 8 positions match TRBD1. This CDR3 has 17 residues. With 4 bases clipped from V and 0 bases from J, the junction kept 8 bases outside the gene matches. Germline values: CDR1 MNHNS, CDR2 SASEGT. CDR3 sequence reads: CASSGIRTGISNQPQHF. The DNA for the CDR3 is TGTGCCAGCAGTGGAATTAGGACAGGGATTAGCAATCAGCCCCAGCATTTT.

The chain links TRBV5-4 to TRBJ2-3; unclear D gene. Trimming took 0 bases from V and 5 from J, leaving 10 bases between them. This CDR3 has 14 residues. Germline-derived CDR1 and CDR2 are SGHNT and YYREEE (reference sequence). The CDR3 coding sequence is TGTGCCAGCAGCTTGGGGGGTCTTGAAGATACGCAGTATTTT. Protein product: CASSLGGLEDTQYF. Using reference TRBV5-4 and TRBJ2-3 for the parts outside the CDR3, the full variable domain is ETGVTQSPTHLIKTRGQQVTLRCSSQSGHNTVSWYQQALGQGPQFIFQYYREEENGRGNFPPRFSGLQFPNYSSELNVNALELDDSALYLCASSLGGLEDTQYFGPGTRLTVL.

This clone showed up just a few times. CDR3 amino acids: CASSRGLAGGTQETQYF. The CDR3 DNA reads TGTGCCAGCAGCCGTGGACTAGCGGGGGGGACGCAAGAGACCCAGTACTTC. J is TRBJ2-5 and V is TRBV5-8, with 15 bases fitting TRBD2. The trim removed 4 bases at V and 2 bases at J, leaving 6 bases unmatched. The CDR3 is made up of 17 amino acids. The V gene's germline CDR1 is SGHTS and CDR2 YDEGEE. Full variable domain (missing parts from reference TRBV5-8 and TRBJ2-5): EAGVTQSPTHLIKTRGQQATLRCSPISGHTSVYWYQQALGLGLQFLLWYDEGEERNRGNFPPRFSGRQFPNYSSELNVNALELEDSALYLCASSRGLAGGTQETQYFGPGTRLLVL.

The chain couples TRBV5-1 to TRBJ1-1; unclear D gene. Germline CDR1 and CDR2: SGHRS and YFSETQ. V shed 1 base and J shed 3 bases, with 7 bases lying between them. The CDR3 consists of 13 residues. The CDR3 region is CASSLPGDTEAFF. In DNA, the CDR3 is TGCGCCAGCAGCTTGCCGGGTGACACTGAAGCTTTCTTT. The variable domain in full, with the rest retrieved from reference TRBV5-1 and TRBJ1-1, is KAGVTQTPRYLIKTRGQQVTLSCSPISGHRSVSWYQQTPGQGLQFLFEYFSETQRNKGNFPGRFSGRQFSNSRSEMNVSTLELGDSALYLCASSLPGDTEAFFGQGTRLTVV.

CDR3 region: CASSWSSGRGYEQYF. In nucleotides, the CDR3 is TGCGCCAGCAGCTGGAGTTCTGGGAGGGGCTACGAGCAGTACTTC. The V gene is TRBV5-1, the J gene TRBJ2-7; 7 bases match TRBD2. Germline V CDR1 and CDR2: SGHRS, YFSETQ. V shed 3 bases and J 3 bases; nucleotides not matched to a gene: 9. The CDR3 totals 15 residues.

This clone turned up a few times. The V gene is TRBV6-5, the J gene TRBJ1-1; D is possibly TRBD1 (6 bases). Germline V gives CDR1 MNHEY, CDR2 SVGAGI. This CDR3 region has 13 residues. Trimming removed 7 bases at V and 4 bases at J, with 13 bases between. DNA of the CDR3: TGTGCCAGCAACCAACAGGGATCCACTGAAGCTTTCTTT. As protein: CASNQQGSTEAFF.

Here the CDR3 reads CASSFDTGELFF. The CDR3 nucleotides are TGTGCCAGCAGCTTCGACACCGGGGAGCTGTTTTTT. J is TRBJ2-2 and V is TRBV5-4; the D is unclear. Germline-derived CDR1 and CDR2 are SGHNT and YYREEE (reference sequence). Trimming pared 2 bases from V and 3 bases from J, leaving 2 bases between. The CDR3 length is 12 residues.

This clone is judged hyperexpanded (1% or more). The chain employs TRBV5-1 and TRBJ2-7; possible D gene TRBD2, 5 bases. This CDR3 region has 13 residues. From germline, CDR1 is SGHRS and CDR2 YFSETQ. Trimming cost V 4 bases and J 0 bases, with 8 bases left between them. DNA of the CDR3: TGCGCCAGCAGCCCTAGCAGCTCCTACGAGCAGTACTTC. The encoded protein is CASSPSSSYEQYF.

The V and J genes are TRBV29-1 and TRBJ1-2; perhaps TRBD1 as D (5 bases). The germline V gene has CDR1 SQVTM and CDR2 ANQGSEA. The V and J ends lost 6 bases and 8 bases respectively, with 25 bases between them. This CDR3 is 15 amino acids long. CDR3 nucleotide sequence: TGCAGCGTGGCCCCGGGACTCAAAACTGAAGTCGGCTACACCTTC. Residues: CSVAPGLKTEVGYTF.

The gene calls are TRBV7-2 and TRBJ1-5; tentative D call: TRBD1 (5 bases). Per germline, CDR1 SGHTA and CDR2 FQGNSA. This CDR3 is 15 amino acids long. V dropped 5 bases and J dropped 2 bases, with 13 bases sitting between them. CDR3 DNA: TGTGCCAGCAGCCAGGGTTCCGGGGGCAATCAGCCCCAGCATTTT. Its protein is CASSQGSGGNQPQHF.

This clone was seen only once. The gene calls are TRBV11-1 and TRBJ2-1; D is possibly TRBD1 (5 bases). Germline CDR1 and CDR2: SGHAT and FQDESV (reference sequence). V lost 1 base to trimming and J lost 6 bases, with 13 bases between them. The CDR3 is made up of 15 amino acids. The CDR3 spells CASSLDSRRGNEQFF. The CDR3 coding sequence is TGTGCCAGCAGCTTAGATAGTAGAAGGGGCAATGAGCAGTTCTTC.